This TCR beta chain was sequenced in a study of T cells in Graves' hyperthyroidism and ophthalmopathy. Broader study findings: Most thyroid clonotypes with frequency above 0.001 were detected in blood.

There were TCR beta CDR3 regions amplified from RNA transcripts. The TCR CDR3 first-round RT-PCR relied on the HTBI primer set. TCRdb re-called the multiplex PCR reads with MiXCR, one entry per CDR3 protein. This sample has 600,000 to 850,000 distinct CDR3 sequences, with approximately 18% found just once. This clonotype was seen at least ten times. The antigen remains undetermined. It was at first hyperthyroidism diagnosis, before any ophthalmopathy symptoms, that the blood sample was taken. Isolation of PBMCs was performed on 8.5 to 10 ml fresh peripheral blood. Germline-derived CDR1 and CDR2 are SGDLS and YYNGEE. The CDR3 consists of 15 residues. The V end lost 0 bases, the J end lost 4 bases, and 13 bases lay between the germline ends.

The chain carries TRBV9 and TRBJ2-5; D is uncertain. Material for sequencing was blood. The sequence was obtained from a woman in her 50s with Graves' hyperthyroidism that later progressed to Graves' ophthalmopathy. Here the CDR3 DNA reads TGTGCCAGCAGCGTAGGGGGTGACTCGAGAGAGACCCAGTACTTC. It is translated as CASSVGGDSRETQYF.